This note documents a single TCR beta chain sequence. This sample was included in a study of blood T cell repertoires in COVID-19. TCRdb's copy holds only in-frame clones and misses some; the assay was immunoSEQ multiplex PCR. In the table there are around 240,000 clones, 65% to 90% of which are singletons. The sequenced sample consisted of peripheral blood. The TCR was taken from a woman aged 40 to 55 who had recovered from COVID-19.

DNA for the CDR3: TGTGCCAGCAGCGTAGGGGACGGGGGCAATGAGCAGTTCTTC. Translated: CASSVGDGGNEQFF. The chain carries TRBV9 and TRBJ2-1; D may be TRBD2 (6 bases). The CDR3 has 14 amino acids. Germline-derived CDR1 and CDR2 are SGDLS and YYNGEE. Trimming cost V 0 bases and J 6 bases, with 10 bases left between them.